This TCR beta chain was profiled in a study of early T cells in non-severe SARS-CoV-2 infection. Background on the study: Sequencing of bulk RNA from unsorted whole blood was done, without chain pairing.

CDR1 and CDR2 from the germline V gene are SGHTA and FQGNSA. Trimming stripped 6 bases from V and 4 bases from J, with 10 bases between. There are 13 residues in the CDR3. Molecules of cDNA were individually given unique molecular identifiers that were attached to them. TCRdb processed the 5' RACE reads anew with MiXCR; each CDR3 protein has one entry. The sample has 55,000 to 65,000 distinct CDR3 sequences, roughly an eighth seen once; the top ten hold approximately 4.4%. Findings of the study overall: VDJdb-based annotation leaned toward anti-spike CD8 responses and missed private and CD4 specificities.

Remarks on this clonotype: Antigen unknown.

Input material: whole blood. The sequence derives from an adult who was a healthcare worker with PCR-confirmed SARS-CoV-2 infection or an uninfected control (not recorded which). The chain couples TRBV7-2 to TRBJ2-1; D is possibly TRBD2 (6 bases). The CDR3 region has the DNA TGTGCCAGCAGGCTGGGACTTTACAATGAGCAGTTCTTC. As protein: CASRLGLYNEQFF. The full variable domain, with the rest looked up from reference TRBV7-2 and TRBJ2-1, is GAGVSQSPSNKVTEKGKDVELRCDPISGHTALYWYRQSLGQGLEFLIYFQGNSAPDKSGLPSDRFSAERTGGSVSTLTIQRTQQEDSAVYLCASRLGLYNEQFFGPGTRLTVL.